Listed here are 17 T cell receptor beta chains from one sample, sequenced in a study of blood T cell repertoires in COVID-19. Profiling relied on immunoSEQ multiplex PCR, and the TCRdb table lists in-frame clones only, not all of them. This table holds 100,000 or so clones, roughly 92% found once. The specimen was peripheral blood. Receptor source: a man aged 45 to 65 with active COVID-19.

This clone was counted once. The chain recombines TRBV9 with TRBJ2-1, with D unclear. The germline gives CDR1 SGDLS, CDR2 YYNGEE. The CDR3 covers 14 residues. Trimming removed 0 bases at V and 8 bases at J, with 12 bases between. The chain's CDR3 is CASSVGLTLDEQFF. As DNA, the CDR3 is TGTGCCAGCAGCGTAGGACTTACCTTGGATGAGCAGTTCTTC.

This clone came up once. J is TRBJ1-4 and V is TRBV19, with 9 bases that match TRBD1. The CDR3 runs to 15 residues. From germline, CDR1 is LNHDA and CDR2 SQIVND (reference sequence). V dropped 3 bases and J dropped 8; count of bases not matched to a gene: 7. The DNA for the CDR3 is TGTGCCAGTAGTATCTGGGGGACAGGGAAAGAAAAACTGTTTTTT. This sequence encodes CASSIWGTGKEKLFF.

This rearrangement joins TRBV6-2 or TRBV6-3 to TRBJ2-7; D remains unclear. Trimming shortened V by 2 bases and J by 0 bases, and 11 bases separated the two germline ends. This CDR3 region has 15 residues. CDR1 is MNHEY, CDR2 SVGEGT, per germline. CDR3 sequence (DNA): TGTGCCAGCAGTTACGGCGGCGCTAGCTCCTACGAGCAGTACGTC. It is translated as CASSYGGASSYEQYV.

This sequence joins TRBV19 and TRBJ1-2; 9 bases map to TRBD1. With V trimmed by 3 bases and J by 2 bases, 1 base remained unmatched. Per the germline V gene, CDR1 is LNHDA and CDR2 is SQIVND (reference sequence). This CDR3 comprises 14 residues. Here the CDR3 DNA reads TGTGCCAGTAGTATCACAGGGGGCAACTATGGCTACACCTTC. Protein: CASSITGGNYGYTF.

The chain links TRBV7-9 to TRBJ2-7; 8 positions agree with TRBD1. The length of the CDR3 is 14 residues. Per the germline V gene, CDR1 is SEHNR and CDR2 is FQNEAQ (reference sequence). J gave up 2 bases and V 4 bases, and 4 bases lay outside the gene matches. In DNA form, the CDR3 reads TGTGCCAGCAGCTCCGGACAGGGAACCTACGAGCAGTACTTC. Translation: CASSSGQGTYEQYF.

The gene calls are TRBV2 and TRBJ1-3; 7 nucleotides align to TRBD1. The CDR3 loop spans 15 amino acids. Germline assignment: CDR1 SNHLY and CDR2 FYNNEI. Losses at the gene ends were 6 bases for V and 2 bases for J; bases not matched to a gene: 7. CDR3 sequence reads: CASSLQGLTGNTIYF. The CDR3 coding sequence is TGTGCCAGCAGCTTACAGGGGTTAACTGGAAACACCATATATTTT.

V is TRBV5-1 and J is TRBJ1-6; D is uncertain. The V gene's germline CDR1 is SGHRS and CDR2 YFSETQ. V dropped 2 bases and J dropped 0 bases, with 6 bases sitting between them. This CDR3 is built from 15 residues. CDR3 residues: CASSFGRSYNSPLHF. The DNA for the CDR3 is TGCGCCAGCAGCTTCGGTCGCTCCTATAATTCACCCCTCCACTTT.

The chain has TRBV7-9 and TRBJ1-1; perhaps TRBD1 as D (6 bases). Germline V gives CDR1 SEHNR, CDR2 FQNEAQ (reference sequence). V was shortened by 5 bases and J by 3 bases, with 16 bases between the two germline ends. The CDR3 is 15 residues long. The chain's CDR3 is CASSKGVGADTEAFF. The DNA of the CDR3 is TGTGCCAGCAGCAAAGGGGTGGGGGCGGACACTGAAGCTTTCTTT.

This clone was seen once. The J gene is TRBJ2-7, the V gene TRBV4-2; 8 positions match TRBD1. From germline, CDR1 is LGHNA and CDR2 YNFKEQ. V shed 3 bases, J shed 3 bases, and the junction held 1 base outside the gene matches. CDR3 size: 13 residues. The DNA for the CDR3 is TGTGCCAGCAGCCACGGACAGGGCTACGAGCAGTACGTC. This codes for CASSHGQGYEQYV.

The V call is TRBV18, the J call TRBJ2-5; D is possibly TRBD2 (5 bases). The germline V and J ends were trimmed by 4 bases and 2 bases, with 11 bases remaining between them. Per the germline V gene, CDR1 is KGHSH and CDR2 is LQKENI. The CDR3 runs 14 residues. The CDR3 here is CASSLRTVQETQYF. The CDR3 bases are TGTGCCAGCTCACTTCGGACTGTACAAGAGACCCAGTACTTC.

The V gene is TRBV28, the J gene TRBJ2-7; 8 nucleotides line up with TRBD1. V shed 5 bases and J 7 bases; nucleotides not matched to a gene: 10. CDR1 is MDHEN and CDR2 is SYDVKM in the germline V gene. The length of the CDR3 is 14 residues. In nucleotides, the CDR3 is TGTGCCAGCAGTCCTGGGACAGGTGCTCGGGAGCAGTACGTC. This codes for CASSPGTGAREQYV.

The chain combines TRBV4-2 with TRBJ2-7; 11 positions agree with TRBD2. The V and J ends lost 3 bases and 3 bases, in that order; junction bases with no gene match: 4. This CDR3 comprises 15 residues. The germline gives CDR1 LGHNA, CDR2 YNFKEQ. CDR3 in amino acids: CASSQVTSGDYEQYF. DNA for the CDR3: TGTGCCAGCAGCCAGGTGACTAGCGGGGACTACGAGCAGTACTTC.

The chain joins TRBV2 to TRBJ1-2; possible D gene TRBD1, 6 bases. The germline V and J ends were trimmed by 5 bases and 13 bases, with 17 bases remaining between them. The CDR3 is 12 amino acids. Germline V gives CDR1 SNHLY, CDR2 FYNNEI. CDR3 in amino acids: CASSQVDRRPTF. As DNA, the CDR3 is TGTGCCAGCAGTCAAGTCGACAGGAGGCCCACCTTC.

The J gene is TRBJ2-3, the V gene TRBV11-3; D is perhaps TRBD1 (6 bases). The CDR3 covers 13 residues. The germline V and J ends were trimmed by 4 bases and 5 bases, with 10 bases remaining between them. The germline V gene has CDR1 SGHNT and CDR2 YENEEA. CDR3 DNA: TGTGCCAGCAGCTGGACCAGGGGAGATACGCAGTATTTT. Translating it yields CASSWTRGDTQYF.

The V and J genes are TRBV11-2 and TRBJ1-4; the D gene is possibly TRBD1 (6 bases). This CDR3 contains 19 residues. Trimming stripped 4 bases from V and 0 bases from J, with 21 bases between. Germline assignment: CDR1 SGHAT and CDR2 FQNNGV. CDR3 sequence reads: CASSSSTPGTYATNEKLFF. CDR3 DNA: TGTGCCAGCAGCTCTTCAACGCCCGGGACATATGCAACTAATGAAAAACTGTTTTTT. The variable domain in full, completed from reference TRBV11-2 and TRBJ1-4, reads EAGVAQSPRYKIIEKRQSVAFWCNPISGHATLYWYQQILGQGPKLLIQFQNNGVVDDSQLPKDRFSAERLKGVDSTLKIQPAKLEDSAVYLCASSSSTPGTYATNEKLFFGSGTQLSVL.

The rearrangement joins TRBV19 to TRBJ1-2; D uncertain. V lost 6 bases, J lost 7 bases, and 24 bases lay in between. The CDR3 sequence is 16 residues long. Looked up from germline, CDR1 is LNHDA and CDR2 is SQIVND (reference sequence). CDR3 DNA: TGTGCCAGTAGAGAGGTTTCTGCGGGTTCATTCGGTGGCTACACCTTC. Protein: CASREVSAGSFGGYTF.

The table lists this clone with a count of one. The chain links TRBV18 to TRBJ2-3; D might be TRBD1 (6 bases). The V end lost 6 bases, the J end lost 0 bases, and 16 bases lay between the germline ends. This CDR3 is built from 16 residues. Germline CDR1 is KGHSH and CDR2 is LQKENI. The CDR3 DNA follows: TGTGCCAGCTCTCTCTTGGACAGTGCTAGCACAGATACGCAGTATTTT. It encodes CASSLLDSASTDTQYF.